Listed here are 21 T cell receptor beta chains from one sample, sequenced in a study of beta chain features in type 1 diabetes. Sequencing targeted expressed TCRB transcripts, as all isolated RNA had been reverse transcribed. Only in-frame clones appear in the TCRdb table, and some are missing; sequencing was by immunoSEQ multiplex PCR. The sample includes about 620,000 clones, 15% to 19% seen only once; the top ten take 0.093%. Sequenced material: naive CD4+ T cells from blood. The receptor source for this set is a man younger than 30 in good health.

About this clone: In the same sample, other DNA sequences code for this CDR3. This chain connects TRBV9 to TRBJ2-3, with D possibly being TRBD2 (6 bases). Trimming took off 2 bases at V and 0 bases at J, with 7 bases between the two ends. The CDR3 has 14 residues. CDR1 and CDR2 from the germline V gene are SGDLS and YYNGEE. For the CDR3, the DNA is TGTGCCAGCAGCGTCGGGGGAAGCACAGATACGCAGTATTTT. Translation gives CASSVGGSTDTQYF.

V gene TRBV30 combines with J gene TRBJ1-3; D remains ambiguous. The CDR3 extends over 10 amino acids. Between the trimmed V and J ends, which lost 8 bases and 7 bases, there was a span of 9 bases. Germline V gene sequence: CDR1 GTSNPN, CDR2 SVGIG (reference sequence). CDR3 amino acids: CAGARNTIYF. The CDR3, as DNA: TGTGCCGGAGCCAGGAACACCATATATTTT.

This chain links TRBV15 with TRBJ2-7; D may be TRBD2 (5 bases). The CDR3 spans 13 residues. The V gene lost 5 bases and the J gene lost 7 bases, with 15 bases spanning the gap. Germline CDR1 is LNHNV and CDR2 is YYDKDF (reference sequence). In nucleotides, the CDR3 is TGTGCCACCAGCTACGTCAACGGGGTGGAGCAGTACTTC. This codes for CATSYVNGVEQYF.

This clone was observed a few times. The chain links TRBV13 to TRBJ2-7, with a weak D call TRBD2 (5 bases). The CDR3 runs to 13 residues. The germline V and J ends were trimmed by 4 bases and 1 base, with 8 bases remaining between them. CDR1 and CDR2 (germline): PRHDT, FYEKMQ (reference sequence). The CDR3: CASSSWRSYEQYF. CDR3 nucleotide sequence: TGTGCCAGCAGCTCATGGAGGTCCTACGAGCAGTACTTC. Filled out from reference TRBV13 and TRBJ2-7, the complete variable domain reads AAGVIQSPRHLIKEKRETATLKCYPIPRHDTVYWYQQGPGQDPQFLISFYEKMQSDKGSIPDRFSAQQFSDYHSELNMSSLELGDSALYFCASSSWRSYEQYFGPGTRLTVT.

The rearrangement links TRBV2 to TRBJ2-3, with unresolved D. In germline, CDR1 is SNHLY, CDR2 FYNNEI. The CDR3 length is 13 residues. Between the trimmed V and J ends, which lost 7 bases and 0 bases, there was a span of 8 bases. The chain's CDR3 is CASKGSSTDTQYF. The CDR3 nucleotides read TGTGCCAGCAAGGGCAGTAGCACAGATACGCAGTATTTT.

Only a few counts were recorded for this clone. The V call is TRBV9, the J call TRBJ2-5; maybe TRBD2 (6 bases). Trimming pared 7 bases from V and 0 bases from J, leaving 16 bases between. The CDR3 is made up of 15 amino acids. CDR1 is SGDLS and CDR2 is YYNGEE in the germline V gene. For the CDR3, the DNA is TGTGCCAGCGGGCCGGGGAGGCCAAACCAAGAGACCCAGTACTTC. Translation gives CASGPGRPNQETQYF.

This clone was detected a few times. This rearrangement joins TRBV5-4 to TRBJ2-2; D is ambiguous. Germline assignment: CDR1 SGHNT and CDR2 YYREEE (reference sequence). The length of the CDR3 is 13 residues. V dropped 4 bases and J dropped 6 bases, with 10 bases sitting between them. Here the CDR3 DNA reads TGTGCCAGCAGCCAGATGAGTCCCGGGGAGCTGTTTTTT. Its protein product is CASSQMSPGELFF.

This clone was detected a few times. This rearrangement joins TRBV18 to TRBJ2-3; D not certain. V was shortened by 6 bases and J by 4 bases, with 5 bases between the two germline ends. CDR1 and CDR2 (germline): KGHSH, LQKENI. The CDR3 length is 11 residues. CDR3 sequence reads: CASSSADTQYF. The CDR3 DNA follows: TGTGCCAGCTCCTCGGCAGATACGCAGTATTTT.

This clone turned up a few times. This chain links TRBV29-1 with TRBJ2-2; TRBD1 matches at 9 bases. The germline V gene encodes CDR1 SQVTM and CDR2 ANQGSEA. The J segment lost 7 bases and the V segment lost 7 bases, leaving 7 bases of the junction unmatched. The length of the CDR3 is 13 residues. CDR3 bases: TGCAGCGCTTTACAGGGGGCTGTCGGGGAGCTGTTTTTT. As protein: CSALQGAVGELFF.

The chain recombines TRBV19 with TRBJ2-5, with 9 bases identical to TRBD1. The CDR3 is 14 residues long. CDR1 and CDR2 (germline): LNHDA, SQIVND (reference sequence). After removal of 3 bases from V and 1 base from J, the junction contained 0 bases not matched to a gene. The CDR3 here is CASSMGQGQETQYF. The CDR3 DNA reads TGTGCCAGTAGTATGGGACAGGGCCAAGAGACCCAGTACTTC.

This clone was seen only a few times. This chain connects TRBV28 to TRBJ2-5; D is perhaps TRBD1 (6 bases). The CDR3 length is 14 residues. V lost 5 bases, J lost 4 bases, and 14 bases lay in between. The germline V gene encodes CDR1 MDHEN and CDR2 SYDVKM. The CDR3 nucleotides are TGTGCCAGCAGTGAATCAGGGGTACGAGAGACCCAGTACTTC. It yields the protein CASSESGVRETQYF. Looking up the rest from reference TRBV28 and TRBJ2-5 gives the full variable domain: DVKVTQSSRYLVKRTGEKVFLECVQDMDHENMFWYRQDPGLGLRLIYFSYDVKMKEKGDIPEGYSVSREKKERFSLILESASTNQTSMYLCASSESGVRETQYFGPGTRLLVL.

The V gene is TRBV7-9, the J gene TRBJ2-2; no firm D call. Looked up from germline, CDR1 is SEHNR and CDR2 is FQNEAQ (reference sequence). The CDR3 is 15 residues long. The V and J ends lost 5 bases and 6 bases respectively, with 16 bases between them. CDR3 region: CASSLKGGGSGELFF. The CDR3, as DNA: TGTGCCAGCAGCCTCAAGGGTGGTGGGTCCGGGGAGCTGTTTTTT.

This clone came up a few times. V is TRBV28 and J is TRBJ2-7; 12 bases align to TRBD1. The length of the CDR3 is 16 residues. The ends lost 3 bases at V and 6 bases at J; junction bases unmatched: 9. The germline CDR1 and CDR2 sequences are MDHEN and SYDVKM. This CDR3 is CASSFQGQGAKTEQYF. In nucleotides, the CDR3 is TGTGCCAGCAGTTTCCAGGGACAGGGGGCGAAGACCGAGCAGTACTTC.

This clone was seen a few times. V is TRBV6-5 and J is TRBJ2-7; TRBD2 matches 13 bases. The CDR3 sequence is 16 residues long. The V and J ends lost 2 bases and 2 bases, in that order; junction bases with no gene match: 3. Germline loops: CDR1 MNHEY, CDR2 SVGAGI. The CDR3 protein is CASSYTGTSGAYEQYF. CDR3 DNA sequence: TGTGCCAGCAGTTACACCGGGACTAGCGGGGCCTACGAGCAGTACTTC.

The chain has TRBV7-3 and TRBJ1-1, with 7 bases that match TRBD1. The CDR3 is 13 amino acids. Germline V gives CDR1 SGHTA, CDR2 FQGTGA. The V gene end was trimmed by 4 bases and the J gene end by 3 bases; junction bases not matched to a gene: 2. As DNA, the CDR3 is TGTGCCAGCAGCTACGACAGGGACACTGAAGCTTTCTTT. Amino acids: CASSYDRDTEAFF.

This clone has more than one count but fewer than ten. V is TRBV18 and J is TRBJ1-1; D perhaps matches TRBD1 (5 bases). V was pared by 6 bases and J by 0 bases, with 11 bases between. The CDR3 has 14 amino acids. From germline, CDR1 is KGHSH and CDR2 LQKENI. CDR3 region: CASSRDLLNTEAFF. CDR3 DNA sequence: TGTGCCAGCTCGCGGGACTTACTGAACACTGAAGCTTTCTTT.

This clone was seen only a few times. The chain joins TRBV5-1 to TRBJ1-5; D uncertain. Germline V gives CDR1 SGHRS, CDR2 YFSETQ. V was cut by 0 bases and J by 2 bases, with 9 bases left in between. This CDR3 is 15 amino acids long. CDR3 in DNA: TGCGCCAGCAGCTTGGCCGGGGATGGCAATCAGCCCCAGCATTTT. Its protein product is CASSLAGDGNQPQHF.

The genes are TRBV7-2 and TRBJ2-7; D ambiguous. Germline V gives CDR1 SGHTA, CDR2 FQGNSA. With 2 bases removed from V and 2 bases from J, the gap between germline ends came to 13 bases. CDR3 length: 15 residues. The CDR3: CASSLFWGFPYEQYF. CDR3 DNA sequence: TGTGCCAGCAGCTTATTTTGGGGATTCCCCTACGAGCAGTACTTC. Full variable domain (outside the CDR3, taken from reference TRBV7-2 and TRBJ2-7): GAGVSQSPSNKVTEKGKDVELRCDPISGHTALYWYRQSLGQGLEFLIYFQGNSAPDKSGLPSDRFSAERTGGSVSTLTIQRTQQEDSAVYLCASSLFWGFPYEQYFGPGTRLTVT.

This clone was seen a handful of times. The rearrangement uses TRBV29-1 and TRBJ1-5; 7 nucleotides agree with TRBD1. Germline CDR1 reads SQVTM; CDR2 reads ANQGSEA. With V trimmed by 6 bases and J by 2 bases, 10 bases remained unmatched. This CDR3 is built from 15 residues. DNA of the CDR3: TGCAGCGTGCAAAGTGAGGGGACAGGCAATCAGCCCCAGCATTTT. Translated, it gives CSVQSEGTGNQPQHF.

Only a few counts were recorded for this clone. CDR3 region: CASSLADHSNQPQHF. CDR3 nucleotide sequence: TGTGCCAGCAGCTTAGCGGATCATAGCAATCAGCCCCAGCATTTT. The V gene is TRBV7-6, the J gene TRBJ1-5; no clear D. Trimming shortened V by 0 bases and J by 0 bases, and 6 bases separated the two germline ends. The CDR3 covers 15 residues. In germline, CDR1 is SGHVS, CDR2 FNYEAQ.

This clone was counted only a few times. The chain is built from TRBV30 and TRBJ1-2, with D maybe TRBD1 (6 bases). Trimming stripped 3 bases from V and 1 base from J, with 21 bases between. The CDR3 runs to 17 residues. Germline V gene sequence: CDR1 GTSNPN, CDR2 SVGIG (reference sequence). CDR3 bases: TGTGCCTGGAGATCCCCCTTGGGGACAAGGCTTAACTATGGCTACACCTTC. Amino acids: CAWRSPLGTRLNYGYTF.